Below, 29 T cell receptor beta chains from the same sample are listed, as sequenced in a study of OX40 agonist ivuxolimab in advanced cancers. The table came from immunoSEQ multiplex PCR; TCRdb's copy has only in-frame clones and leaves some out. The repertoire consists of about 46,000 clones, with 80% to 90% occurring once and the leading ten covering roughly three fifths. Specimen: CD4+ or CD8+ T cells sorted from blood, collected in a trial of the OX40 agonist ivuxolimab. The receptors here all came from an adult with an advanced solid tumor such as melanoma, head and neck, liver or kidney cancer.

The rearrangement joins TRBV5-1 to TRBJ2-5; TRBD2 matches 9 bases. The assigned J gene may be wrong: the sequence end matches TRBJ2-7 better. CDR3 length: 15 amino acids. Germline V CDR1 and CDR2: SGHRS, YFSETQ. CDR3: CASSLRAGGTYEQYF. The CDR3 coding sequence is TGCGCCAGCAGCTTGAGAGCGGGAGGTACCTACGAGCAGTACTTC.

This sequence joins TRBV4-3 and TRBJ2-2; 11 nucleotides line up with TRBD2. Germline CDR1 reads LGHNA; CDR2 reads YSLEER. Trimming removed 10 bases from V and 9 bases from J; junction bases left unmatched: 10. This CDR3 is built from 14 residues. CDR3 coding DNA: TGCGCCACTAGCGGGGGGTTCGATAGGCGGGAGCTGTTTTTT. Residues: CATSGGFDRRELFF.

This rearrangement joins TRBV4-3 to TRBJ1-5; a weak D match, TRBD1 (5 bases). The CDR3 length is 14 residues. The germline CDR1 and CDR2 sequences are LGHNA and YSLEER. Trimming took 0 bases from V and 7 from J, leaving 10 bases between them. CDR3 nucleotide sequence: TGCGCCAGCAGCCAAGATAATTGGGGCCAGCCCCAGCATTTT. Translated: CASSQDNWGQPQHF.

The chain combines TRBV5-1 with TRBJ2-7; a weak D match, TRBD2 (5 bases). Germline V CDR1 and CDR2: SGHRS, YFSETQ. Trimming cost V 4 bases and J 2 bases, with 16 bases left between them. CDR3 length: 15 residues. The CDR3 DNA sequence: TGCGCCAGCAGCCGTTGGGCAGAGACTACCTACGAGCAGTACTTC. Amino acid sequence: CASSRWAETTYEQYF.

This clone was detected only once. The chain couples TRBV28 to TRBJ2-5, with D perhaps TRBD1 or TRBD2 (5 bases each). The germline gives CDR1 MDHEN, CDR2 SYDVKM. V gave up 5 bases and J gave up 4 bases, with 17 bases separating them. This CDR3 has 15 amino acids. As DNA, the CDR3 is TGTGCCAGCAGTCGACCAGGGAGTCGACGAGAGACCCAGTACTTC. Protein sequence: CASSRPGSRRETQYF.

As regards this clone: The sample carries other DNA sequences with the same CDR3. The rearrangement links TRBV7-3 to TRBJ2-5, with D unresolved. V was pared by 1 base and J by 5 bases, with 8 bases between. The V gene's germline CDR1 is SGHTA and CDR2 FQGTGA. There are 13 residues in the CDR3. CDR3 amino acids: CASSLSLGETQYF. CDR3 DNA: TGTGCCAGCAGCTTAAGTCTTGGGGAGACCCAGTACTTC.

This chain joins TRBV12-5 and TRBJ2-1, with 7 bases that match TRBD1. The germline V gene has CDR1 LGHNT and CDR2 FRNRAP. V was pared by 4 bases and J by 0 bases, with 0 bases of the junction left unmatched. The CDR3 covers 14 residues. The CDR3 nucleotides are TGTGCTAGTGGTTCAGGGGGCTCCTACAATGAGCAGTTCTTC. This codes for CASGSGGSYNEQFF. Based on the CDR3 plus reference TRBV12-5 and TRBJ2-1, the full variable domain is DARVTQTPRHKVTEMGQEVTMRCQPILGHNTVFWYRQTMMQGLELLAYFRNRAPLDDSGMPKDRFSAEMPDATLATLKIQPSEPRDSAVYFCASGSGGSYNEQFFGPGTRLTVL.

V gene TRBV14 combines with J gene TRBJ1-2; D is ambiguous. Per the germline V gene, CDR1 is SGHDN and CDR2 is FVKESK. V was shortened by 0 bases and J by 9 bases, with 17 bases between the two germline ends. The CDR3 contains 15 residues. As DNA, the CDR3 is TGTGCCAGCAGCCAAGAATCTGGCAGGATCGTGAGCTACACCTTC. This translates into CASSQESGRIVSYTF.

The chain links TRBV10-2 to TRBJ2-2; 7 positions agree with TRBD1. CDR1 is WSHSY and CDR2 is SAAADI in the germline V gene. V was clipped by 4 bases and J by 2 bases; unmatched bases: 1. The CDR3 runs to 14 residues. The CDR3 nucleotides are TGCGCCAGCAGTGGGGACAGAAACACCGGGGAGCTGTTTTTT. Its translation: CASSGDRNTGELFF.

The rearrangement joins TRBV7-9 to TRBJ2-2, with unresolved D. V was shortened by 5 bases and J by 3 bases, with 16 bases between the two germline ends. The CDR3 spans 16 residues. CDR1 and CDR2 (germline): SEHNR, FQNEAQ (reference sequence). The CDR3 sequence is CASSPYAASDTGELFF. CDR3 nucleotide sequence: TGTGCCAGCAGCCCCTATGCCGCTTCAGACACCGGGGAGCTGTTTTTT.

The V gene is TRBV25-1, the J gene TRBJ1-2; 8 nucleotides agree with TRBD1. CDR1 MGHDK and CDR2 SYGVNS come from the germline V gene. The trim removed 9 bases at V and 4 bases at J, leaving 4 bases unmatched. There are 12 residues in the CDR3. This chain's CDR3 is CASQGAGYGYTF. The DNA of the CDR3 is TGTGCCAGTCAGGGGGCGGGCTATGGCTACACCTTC.

V and J are TRBV7-3 and TRBJ2-1; 11 nucleotides line up with TRBD2. The trim removed 2 bases at V and 9 bases at J, leaving 6 bases unmatched. The CDR3 runs to 15 residues. Germline CDR1 and CDR2: SGHTA and FQGTGA. The DNA of the CDR3 is TGTGCCAGCAGCTTAGGGCTAGCGGGGGGAAGTGAGCAGTTCTTC. This encodes CASSLGLAGGSEQFF.

This sequence joins TRBV7-6 and TRBJ2-7; D may match TRBD1 or TRBD2 (6 bases each). The CDR3 has 15 residues. CDR1 and CDR2 from the germline V gene are SGHVS and FNYEAQ. Trimming shortened V by 5 bases and J by 1 base, and 15 bases separated the two germline ends. The CDR3 is CASSAGDLRSYEQYF. Here the CDR3 DNA reads TGTGCCAGCAGCGCAGGGGACTTGAGATCCTACGAGCAGTACTTC.

CDR3 residues: CASSHLFTAGNTIYF. The CDR3 coding sequence is TGCGCCAGCAGCCACTTATTCACGGCCGGAAACACCATATATTTT. V and J are TRBV4-1 and TRBJ1-3; D ambiguous. The CDR3 totals 15 residues. Germline V gene data show CDR1 as MGHRA and CDR2 as YSYEKL. V was cut by 3 bases and J by 4 bases, with 13 bases left in between.

The chain couples TRBV4-3 to TRBJ1-2; D remains ambiguous. The V end was cut by 1 base, the J end by 8 bases, with 11 bases between. This CDR3 contains 13 residues. From germline, CDR1 is LGHNA and CDR2 YSLEER. CDR3 nucleotides: TGCGCCAGCAGCCAAGGACCGTTCACGGGCTACACCTTC. Protein product: CASSQGPFTGYTF.

The rearrangement links TRBV4-3 to TRBJ1-3, with D tentatively TRBD1 (5 bases). CDR3 length: 15 residues. The germline V gene encodes CDR1 LGHNA and CDR2 YSLEER. Trimming took off 4 bases at V and 4 bases at J, with 14 bases between the two ends. In DNA form, the CDR3 reads TGCGCCAGCAGCCGGCTCGGGGCGGCAGGAAACACCATATATTTT. It codes for CASSRLGAAGNTIYF.

The gene calls are TRBV11-3 and TRBJ2-2; TRBD1 agrees at 9 bases. The CDR3 runs to 17 residues. The germline CDR1 and CDR2 sequences are SGHNT and YENEEA. Trimming cost V 5 bases and J 6 bases; bases outside gene matches: 13. The DNA for the CDR3 is TGTGCCAGCAGCCCGGGGCCGGGACAGGGTAATGCCGGGGAGCTGTTTTTT. It codes for CASSPGPGQGNAGELFF.

The chain employs TRBV7-9 and TRBJ2-1, with TRBD1 identical over 8 bases. V trimming: 3 bases; J trimming: 7 bases; junction bases outside the gene matches: 11. The germline V gene encodes CDR1 SEHNR and CDR2 FQNEAQ (reference sequence). The CDR3 consists of 16 residues. The CDR3 reads CASSFQPGQVENEQFF. DNA for the CDR3: TGTGCCAGCAGCTTTCAACCGGGACAGGTGGAGAATGAGCAGTTCTTC.

In DNA form, the CDR3 reads TGTGCCAGCAGCCCCAGGGGGCAAGAGACCCAGTACTTC. As protein: CASSPRGQETQYF. The chain joins TRBV7-3 to TRBJ2-5; 7 nucleotides align to TRBD1. The CDR3 extends over 13 amino acids. V was pared by 5 bases and J by 2 bases, with 2 bases of the junction left unmatched. The germline gives CDR1 SGHTA, CDR2 FQGTGA.

The genes are TRBV28 and TRBJ1-1; D is ambiguous. The CDR3 is 13 amino acids. Between the trimmed V and J ends, which lost 4 bases and 3 bases, there was a span of 9 bases. CDR1 is MDHEN and CDR2 is SYDVKM in the germline V gene. This CDR3 is CASSSDTYTEAFF. The DNA of the CDR3 is TGTGCCAGCAGTTCTGACACCTACACTGAAGCTTTCTTT. Drawing the rest from reference TRBV28 and TRBJ1-1, the complete variable domain is DVKVTQSSRYLVKRTGEKVFLECVQDMDHENMFWYRQDPGLGLRLIYFSYDVKMKEKGDIPEGYSVSREKKERFSLILESASTNQTSMYLCASSSDTYTEAFFGQGTRLTVV.

Only one count was recorded for this clone. The chain has TRBV4-1 and TRBJ2-1; 11 positions match TRBD2. The CDR3 length is 16 residues. Germline V CDR1 and CDR2: MGHRA, YSYEKL. J lost 9 bases, V lost 0 bases, and 7 bases had no gene match. The CDR3 nucleotides are TGCGCCAGCAGCCAAGATCGGGTAGCGGGAGGGTCTGAGCAGTTCTTC. This sequence encodes CASSQDRVAGGSEQFF.

The CDR3 bases are TGTGCCAGCAGTTACCAGGCGGGGCACAATGAGCAGTTCTTC. Translating it yields CASSYQAGHNEQFF. The V gene is TRBV6-5, the J gene TRBJ2-1; a possible D gene is TRBD2 (6 bases). The V end was cut by 2 bases, the J end by 5 bases, with 10 bases between. The V gene's germline CDR1 is MNHEY and CDR2 SVGAGI. This CDR3 spans 14 amino acids.

The rearrangement links TRBV11-1 to TRBJ1-2; the match to TRBD1 covers 9 bases. Losses at the gene ends were 5 bases for V and 8 bases for J; bases not matched to a gene: 6. The CDR3 is 13 amino acids. Per the germline V gene, CDR1 is SGHAT and CDR2 is FQDESV (reference sequence). The CDR3 reads CASSPDRGGGYTF. CDR3 sequence (DNA): TGTGCCAGCAGCCCGGACAGGGGCGGGGGCTACACCTTC. Based on the CDR3 plus reference TRBV11-1 and TRBJ1-2, the full variable domain is EAEVAQSPRYKITEKSQAVAFWCDPISGHATLYWYRQILGQGPELLVQFQDESVVDDSQLPKDRFSAERLKGVDSTLKIQPAELGDSAMYLCASSPDRGGGYTFGSGTRLTVV.

The chain carries TRBV9 and TRBJ2-7, with D unclear. Germline CDR1 is SGDLS and CDR2 is YYNGEE. The CDR3 is made up of 13 amino acids. V lost 0 bases and J lost 0, with 4 bases in between. The CDR3 here is CASSVGISYEQYF. CDR3 sequence (DNA): TGTGCCAGCAGCGTAGGGATCTCCTACGAGCAGTACTTC.

This chain uses TRBV6-1 with TRBJ2-1, with 10 bases that match TRBD1. CDR1 and CDR2 (germline): MNHNS, SASEGT. V gave up 3 bases and J gave up 6 bases; unmatched junction bases: 5. This CDR3 comprises 15 residues. The CDR3 DNA reads as TGTGCCAGCAGTGAGGGGACAGGGGAGGTCAATGAGCAGTTCTTC. It translates to CASSEGTGEVNEQFF.

This chain connects TRBV14 to TRBJ2-3, with unresolved D. The CDR3 length is 13 residues. Looked up from germline, CDR1 is SGHDN and CDR2 is FVKESK. V lost 3 bases and J 0 bases, leaving 4 bases between the germline ends. CDR3 amino acids: CASSQGSTDTQYF. CDR3 DNA sequence: TGTGCCAGCAGCCAGGGTAGCACAGATACGCAGTATTTT.

In the case of this clone: The junction does not match germline at one end; this may be a read error. CDR3 loop: CTSSLTYEQYF. DNA for the CDR3: TGTACCAGCAGCCTGACCTACGAGCAGTACTTC. The chain has TRBV11-3 and TRBJ2-7, with D unclear. CDR3 size: 11 residues. Germline V gene data show CDR1 as SGHNT and CDR2 as YENEEA.

The J gene is TRBJ1-1, the V gene TRBV2; possibly TRBD1 for D (5 bases). Germline loops: CDR1 SNHLY, CDR2 FYNNEI. The CDR3 has 14 amino acids. Trimming cost V 3 bases and J 8 bases, with 16 bases left between them. CDR3 sequence (DNA): TGTGCCAGCAGTGACGAGGGGTTTGCCTCCGAAGCTTTCTTT. This encodes CASSDEGFASEAFF.

V gene TRBV5-1 combines with J gene TRBJ2-7; perhaps TRBD2 as D (6 bases). The CDR3 totals 19 residues. The V gene's germline CDR1 is SGHRS and CDR2 YFSETQ. V lost 1 base and J 2 bases, leaving 25 bases between the germline ends. Here the CDR3 reads CASSLLTAIGGSGAYEQYF. The CDR3 coding sequence is TGCGCCAGCAGCTTGTTAACCGCTATCGGGGGAAGTGGGGCCTACGAGCAGTACTTC.